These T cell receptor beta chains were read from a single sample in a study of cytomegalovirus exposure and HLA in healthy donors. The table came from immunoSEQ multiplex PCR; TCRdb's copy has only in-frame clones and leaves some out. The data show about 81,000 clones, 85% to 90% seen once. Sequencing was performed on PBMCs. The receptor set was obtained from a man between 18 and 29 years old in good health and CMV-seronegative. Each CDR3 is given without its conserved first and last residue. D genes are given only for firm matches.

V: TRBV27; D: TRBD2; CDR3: ASNPPGGNYNEQF
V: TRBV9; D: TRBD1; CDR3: ASCEGQGIGSPLH
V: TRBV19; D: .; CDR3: ASSPGQYNEKLF
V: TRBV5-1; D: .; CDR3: ASSLVWGGYEQY
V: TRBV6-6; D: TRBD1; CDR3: ASTPERGLPNYGYT
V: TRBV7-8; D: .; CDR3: ASSWGRGKMSYEQY
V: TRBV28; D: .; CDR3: ASSPPGPGGYEQY
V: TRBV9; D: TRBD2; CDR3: ASSATKGGRANEQF
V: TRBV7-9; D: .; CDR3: ASSGGEYYNSPLH
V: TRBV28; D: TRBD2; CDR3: ASSPMGLAGGNEQF
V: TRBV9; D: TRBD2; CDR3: ASSVGLAGGREEQF
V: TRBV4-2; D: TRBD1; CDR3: ASSQGDRSSYEQY
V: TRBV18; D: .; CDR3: ASSSLSGTGELF
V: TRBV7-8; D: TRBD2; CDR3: ASSVRLAGALVLEQY
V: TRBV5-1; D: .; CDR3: ASSFSRTSYEQY
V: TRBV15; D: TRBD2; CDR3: ATSRDPLTLAGAYDEQF
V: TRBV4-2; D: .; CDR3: ASSHSGDSQPQH
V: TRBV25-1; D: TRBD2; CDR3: ASGRLAGSEQF
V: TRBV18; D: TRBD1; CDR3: ASSPSRGHQPQH
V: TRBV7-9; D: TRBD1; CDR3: ASSAKDRAIGTGELF
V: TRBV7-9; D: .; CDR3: GRGRHLSSYNSPLH
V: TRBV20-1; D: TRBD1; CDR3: SARTGYGYT
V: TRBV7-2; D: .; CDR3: ASSLDLGSETQY
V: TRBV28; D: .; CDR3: ASSPQTGFGGYT
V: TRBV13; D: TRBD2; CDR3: ASRLAGGPGELF
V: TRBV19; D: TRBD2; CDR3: ASSSSGSRYEQF
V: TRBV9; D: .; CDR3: ASSVGTTNVLT
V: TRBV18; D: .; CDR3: ASRQLAKNIQY
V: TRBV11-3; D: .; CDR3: ASSLGQRLTDTQY
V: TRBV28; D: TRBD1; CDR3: ASSPQTGSRAKNIQY
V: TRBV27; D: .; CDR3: ASSLSPNQPQH
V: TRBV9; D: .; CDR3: ASSVAQGSYEQY
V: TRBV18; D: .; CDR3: ASSREPISGGELF
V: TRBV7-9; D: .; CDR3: ASSLVSGSTDTQY
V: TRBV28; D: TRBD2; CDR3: ASTSLAGRLVGNEQF
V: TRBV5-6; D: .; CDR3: ASSFAGGPYNEQF
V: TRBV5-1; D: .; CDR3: ASSLASLKLNSPLH